The 25 T cell receptor beta chains reported below all come from one sample, sequenced in a study of T cells in Graves' hyperthyroidism and ophthalmopathy. TCR beta CDR3 region amplification was performed from RNA transcripts. During a first-round RT-PCR of the TCR CDR3, the HTBI primer set was used. TCRdb re-called the multiplex PCR reads with MiXCR, one entry per CDR3 protein. Among around 350,000 distinct CDR3 sequences listed, about a fifth were seen once. The sample was blood. Receptors originate from a woman aged 18 to 35 with Graves' hyperthyroidism.

Ten or more counts support this clonotype. The chain combines TRBV28 with TRBJ2-7; D possibly corresponds to TRBD2 (5 bases). This CDR3 has 14 amino acids. Per germline, CDR1 MDHEN and CDR2 SYDVKM. V lost 8 bases, J lost 0 bases, and 14 bases lay in between. This CDR3 is CASAGSLSSYEQYF. The DNA of the CDR3 is TGTGCCAGCGCGGGTAGCTTAAGCTCCTACGAGCAGTACTTC.

This clonotype appeared many times. The V call is TRBV7-6, the J call TRBJ1-3, with 7 bases that match TRBD1. This CDR3 is built from 18 residues. From germline, CDR1 is SGHVS and CDR2 FNYEAQ. V lost 3 bases to trimming and J lost 4 bases; unmatched junction nucleotides: 15. CDR3 residues: CASSFSPTGAARGNTIYF. As DNA, the CDR3 is TGTGCCAGCAGCTTTTCCCCAACAGGGGCTGCGCGCGGAAACACCATATATTTT.

The sample holds a few counts of this clonotype. The V call is TRBV5-6, the J call TRBJ1-2; D is unresolved. The germline V and J ends were trimmed by 0 bases and 4 bases, with 7 bases remaining between them. Per germline, CDR1 SGHDT and CDR2 YYEEEE. The length of the CDR3 is 13 residues. CDR3 protein: CASSLAYLYGYTF. In DNA, the CDR3 is TGTGCCAGCAGCTTGGCTTACCTCTATGGCTACACCTTC.

This clonotype has at least ten counts. The genes are TRBV15 and TRBJ2-7; tentatively, D is TRBD1 (6 bases). With 0 bases removed from V and 4 bases from J, the gap between germline ends came to 16 bases. The CDR3 extends over 16 amino acids. From germline, CDR1 is LNHNV and CDR2 YYDKDF (reference sequence). The CDR3 loop is CATSRDNTRTAYEQYF. As DNA, the CDR3 is TGTGCCACCAGCAGAGATAATACCCGGACAGCTTACGAGCAGTACTTC.

At least ten counts were recorded for this clonotype. One end of the junction is discordant with germline, which a read error may explain. This chain connects TRBV6-1 to TRBJ1-1; D remains unclear. This CDR3 has 14 residues. Germline lookup yields CDR1 MNHNS and CDR2 SASEGT. The CDR3 here is CASSEAGRSSEAFF. The CDR3 DNA reads TGTGCCAGCAGCGAAGCGGGCAGGTCTTCTGAAGCTTTCTTT.

At least ten counts were recorded for this clonotype. V and J are TRBV9 and TRBJ2-5; D is ambiguous. The CDR3 runs 15 residues. The germline gives CDR1 SGDLS, CDR2 YYNGEE. V lost 4 bases and J lost 1, with 14 bases in between. CDR3 in amino acids: CASSPNDISQETQYF. The CDR3, as DNA: TGTGCCAGCAGCCCGAACGACATATCCCAAGAGACCCAGTACTTC. Full variable domain (outside the CDR3, taken from reference TRBV9 and TRBJ2-5): DSGVTQTPKHLITATGQRVTLRCSPRSGDLSVYWYQQSLDQGLQFLIQYYNGEERAKGNILERFSAQQFPDLHSELNLSSLELGDSALYFCASSPNDISQETQYFGPGTRLLVL.

The table lists this clonotype with many counts. The chain has TRBV12-3 or TRBV12-4 and TRBJ1-3; D remains ambiguous. V was cut by 8 bases and J by 5 bases, with 10 bases left in between. The CDR3 totals 12 residues. CDR3 DNA: TGTGCCAGCTCCCAAGCCAGAAACACCATATATTTT. Protein sequence: CASSQARNTIYF.

The rearrangement joins TRBV29-1 to TRBJ2-2; 8 bases map to TRBD1. This CDR3 spans 16 amino acids. J gave up 7 bases and V 0 bases, and 10 bases lay outside the gene matches. Germline-derived CDR1 and CDR2 are SQVTM and ANQGSEA. The CDR3 is CSVEEMGQGAIGELFF. The DNA for the CDR3 is TGCAGCGTTGAAGAAATGGGGCAGGGGGCCATCGGGGAGCTGTTTTTT.

This clonotype came up many times. CDR3 loop: CAISDAGNYGYTF. In DNA, the CDR3 is TGTGCCATCAGTGATGCAGGGAACTATGGCTACACCTTC. The chain has TRBV10-3 and TRBJ1-2, with D possibly TRBD1 on 5 matching bases. Germline-derived CDR1 and CDR2 are ENHRY and SYGVKD. The CDR3 consists of 13 residues. Trimming removed 3 bases from V and 2 bases from J, with 7 bases in between.

This clonotype was counted many times. The CDR3 bases are TGTGCCAGCAGTTCCCCTCTAGGGGGAGGGGGACGGACCGGGGAGCTGTTTTTT. It encodes CASSSPLGGGGRTGELFF. The J gene is TRBJ2-2, the V gene TRBV28, with D maybe TRBD2 (7 bases). The CDR3 runs 18 residues. Trimming left V 4 bases short and J 5 bases short, with 23 bases between. Germline loops: CDR1 MDHEN, CDR2 SYDVKM.

The V call is TRBV27, the J call TRBJ1-6, with TRBD1 identical over 7 bases. V lost 6 bases to trimming and J lost 6 bases; unmatched junction nucleotides: 8. This CDR3 comprises 15 residues. The germline CDR1 and CDR2 sequences are MNHEY and SMNVEV (reference sequence). The DNA for the CDR3 is TGTGCCAGCAGCAAACAGGGGCGCTCTAATTCACCCCTCCACTTT. Protein product: CASSKQGRSNSPLHF.

Ten or more counts support this clonotype. The chain combines TRBV12-3 or TRBV12-4 with TRBJ1-5, with 8 bases lining up with TRBD1. V gave up 6 bases and J gave up 6 bases; unmatched junction bases: 7. The CDR3 length is 14 residues. The CDR3 nucleotides are TGTGCCAGCAGCCACTCAGGGGGCGGTCAGCCCCAGCATTTT. As protein: CASSHSGGGQPQHF.

This clonotype showed up many times. V and J are TRBV29-1 and TRBJ1-1; D ambiguous. Germline V lookup: CDR1 SQVTM, CDR2 ANQGSEA. The ends were cut back, 4 bases at V and 1 base at J, with 10 bases in the middle. The CDR3 loop spans 13 amino acids. The CDR3, as DNA: TGCAGCGTTGTGCGTCTCCCGAACACTGAAGCTTTCTTT. This translates into CSVVRLPNTEAFF.

Worth noting for this clonotype: A clone one base away is much larger, so this may be a read error. The chain combines TRBV28 with TRBJ2-5; D uncertain. The CDR3 runs to 13 residues. Germline V gene data show CDR1 as MDHEN and CDR2 as SYDVKM. Trimming cost V 6 bases and J 5 bases, with 13 bases left between them. The CDR3 reads CASRLTVDETQYF. As DNA, the CDR3 is TGTGCCAGCAGGCTAACAGTGGACGAGACCCAGTACTTC.

A note on this clonotype: A much bigger clone sits one base away, suggesting this may be a read error. The chain is built from TRBV3-1 and TRBJ2-2; D possibly corresponds to TRBD2 (5 bases). The germline CDR1 and CDR2 sequences are LGHDT and YNNKEL (reference sequence). This CDR3 has 13 residues. The CDR3 region has the DNA TGTGCCAGCCGCCGCCAAAACACCGGGGAGCTGTCTTTT. Translation: CASRRQNTGELSF.

This clonotype was found many times. One end of the junction varies from germline; a read error may be responsible. The genes are TRBV5-1 and TRBJ1-2; the match to TRBD1 covers 9 bases. The CDR3 sequence is 14 residues long. Germline V gene lookup returns CDR1 SGHRS and CDR2 YFSETQ. Here the CDR3 DNA reads TGTGCCAGCAGCTTAGGGACAGGGAACTATGGCTACACCTTC. Translating gives CASSLGTGNYGYTF. The full variable domain, completed using reference TRBV5-1 and TRBJ1-2, is KAGVTQTPRYLIKTRGQQVTLSCSPISGHRSVSWYQQTPGQGLQFLFEYFSETQRNKGNFPGRFSGRQFSNSRSEMNVSTLELGDSALYLCASSLGTGNYGYTFGSGTRLTVV.

This clonotype was observed at least ten times. The chain recombines TRBV6-1 with TRBJ2-2; 9 bases agree with TRBD1. CDR1 and CDR2 from the germline V gene are MNHNS and SASEGT. This CDR3 region has 14 residues. Trimming at V came to 8 bases and at J to 6 bases, leaving 7 bases not matched to a gene. DNA of the CDR3: TGTGCCAGCTTGGACAGGGGCAAATCCGGGGAGCTGTTTTTT. This sequence encodes CASLDRGKSGELFF.

A remark on this clonotype: One end of the junction is discordant with germline, which a read error may explain. The chain combines TRBV11-2 with TRBJ1-5; a weak D match, TRBD1 (6 bases). This CDR3 is built from 14 residues. Germline V CDR1 and CDR2: SGHAT, FQNNGV. CDR3 in DNA: TGTTCCAGCAGCTTACGGGGGGCGGGATCGCCCCAGCATTTT. Its protein is CSSSLRGAGSPQHF.

This clonotype showed up many times. The gene calls are TRBV7-3 and TRBJ2-2; D is unresolved. The germline V gene has CDR1 SGHTA and CDR2 FQGTGA. This CDR3 spans 14 amino acids. The V end lost 2 bases, the J end lost 0 bases, and 4 bases lay between the germline ends. The CDR3 bases are TGTGCCAGCAGCTTACATCCGAACACCGGGGAGCTGTTTTTT. This gives the protein CASSLHPNTGELFF.

This clonotype was detected ten times or more. The rearrangement uses TRBV5-4 and TRBJ1-2; 7 bases agree with TRBD1. Per germline, CDR1 SGHNT and CDR2 YYREEE (reference sequence). Losses at the gene ends were 0 bases for V and 1 base for J; bases not matched to a gene: 9. The CDR3 consists of 17 residues. The CDR3 DNA follows: TGTGCCAGCAGCTTGGAGAGAGGGGGCGTCTTTAACTATGGCTACACCTTC. It specifies CASSLERGGVFNYGYTF.

Comment on this clonotype: A much larger clone sits a single nucleotide away, making a read error possible. The chain is built from TRBV14 and TRBJ1-1, with 8 bases fitting TRBD1. CDR3 size: 18 residues. Looked up from germline, CDR1 is SGHDN and CDR2 is FVKESK. As DNA, the CDR3 is TGTGCCAGCAGCCAAGATATGGGCAGGGGGCTGCCTTACACTGAAGTTTTCTTT. Protein: CASSQDMGRGLPYTEVFF.

This clonotype was seen at least ten times. The chain recombines TRBV7-9 with TRBJ1-1; weak D call: TRBD1 (5 bases). The germline CDR1 and CDR2 sequences are SEHNR and FQNEAQ (reference sequence). This CDR3 comprises 13 residues. V was cut by 5 bases and J by 7 bases, with 14 bases left in between. CDR3 nucleotides: TGTGCCAGCAGCCAGACAGCGTTTTATGAAGCTTTCTTT. This gives the protein CASSQTAFYEAFF.

In this sample, this clonotype turned up many times. The gene calls are TRBV6-5 and TRBJ1-5; D is undetermined. The CDR3 totals 15 residues. Deletions cut 7 bases from V and 4 bases from J, with 17 bases between. Germline-derived CDR1 and CDR2 are MNHEY and SVGAGI. As DNA, the CDR3 is TGTGCCAGCAACCACGGACGAACCGGGAATCAGCCCCAGCATTTT. It translates to CASNHGRTGNQPQHF.

A word on this clonotype: This may arise from a read error, as a much more abundant clone is one base away. The CDR3 sequence: CSFEGGQGWTEAFF. As DNA, the CDR3 is TGCAGCTTTGAGGGGGGACAGGGATGGACTGAAGCTTTCTTT. The chain combines TRBV29-1 with TRBJ1-1; 9 bases align to TRBD1. In germline, CDR1 is SQVTM, CDR2 ANQGSEA. The CDR3 is 14 residues long.

This clonotype was detected many times. The rearrangement links TRBV7-8 to TRBJ2-5; TRBD2 might be the D (6 bases). The CDR3 loop spans 13 amino acids. Trimming took 3 bases from V and 2 from J, leaving 7 bases between them. Per germline, CDR1 SGHVS and CDR2 FQNEAQ. CDR3 DNA sequence: TGTGCCAGCAGCTTGCGGGGTCAAGAGACCCAGTACTTC. As protein: CASSLRGQETQYF.